This T cell receptor (beta chain) emerged from a study of T cell responses to AZD1222 COVID-19 vaccine. Trimming at V came to 0 bases and at J to 9 bases, leaving 8 bases not matched to a gene. CDR1 and CDR2 from the germline V gene are SGHNT and YYREEE (reference sequence). The CDR3 length is 14 residues. Details on this clone: The antigen is unknown.

Study-wide results and limits: Of the AZD1222 recipients, only 5 or 6 were seropositive at baseline. Vaccine-associated CD4 TCRs spanned spike, dominant at 160-218 and 743-854. The reported proportion of spike-specific TCRs targeting unmutated variant regions was nearly half. Donors skewed white British and female; clonal diversity was possibly underestimated.

Clones were read by immunoSEQ multiplex PCR, and TCRdb kept only the in-frame ones, dropping some. The sample consists of about 93,000 clones, around nine tenths of them appearing once. The TCR comes from an adult in good health. J is TRBJ2-7 and V is TRBV5-4; 8 bases map to TRBD2. Sample: peripheral blood, taken on day 0 of MenACWY control vaccination. The CDR3 DNA follows: TGTGCCAGCAGCTTGGCCGGGGGGGCTAGATTGCAGTACTTC. It is translated as CASSLAGGARLQYF. Complete variable domain (other parts from reference TRBV5-4 and TRBJ2-7): ETGVTQSPTHLIKTRGQQVTLRCSSQSGHNTVSWYQQALGQGPQFIFQYYREEENGRGNFPPRFSGLQFPNYSSELNVNALELDDSALYLCASSLAGGARLQYFGPGTRLTVT.